The T cell receptor beta chain described here comes from a study of blood T cell repertoires in COVID-19 (TCRdb year 2020). The study in broad terms: Samples from collaborators originated in the United States, Italy and Spain and spanned both the acute and convalescent phases of COVID-19. The material from the prospective study consisted of cDNA or gDNA derived from T cells, B-cell-depleted T cells, or PBMCs. Subjects who had been exposed to COVID-19, were actively infected with it, or had recovered from it provided the deeply sampled blood TCRbeta repertoires that made up the dataset. A freely available public database, intended as a resource for researchers studying the immune response to SARS-CoV-2, is where the repertoires were released. The samples were drawn from two sources: the first 160 participants of the ongoing ImmuneRACE study, and approximately 1,300 subjects contributed by 6 global collaborators. The sample metadata nearly always contained a de-identified subject ID, COVID-19 status, age in years and sex. Where HLA class I and class II types were available, the types were taken from metadata supplied by the sample provider, not from assay-based typing.

TCRbeta CDR3 regions were amplified from genomic DNA by means of the immunoSEQ Assay, a bias-controlled multiplex PCR. For the original study's pipeline: The number of nucleated cells in each sample was estimated by amplification of reference gene primers within the assay. Sequence reads were collapsed and filtered to measure the absolute abundance of every unique TCRbeta CDR3 rearrangement. For each sample, productive Simpson clonality was calculated by taking the square root of Simpson's diversity index across productive rearrangements. TCRdb mirrors the immuneACCESS table, restricted to in-frame sequences. Some clones are absent from its copies; in checked studies, under half trace to an unresolved V gene, and the reason for the others is unknown. V, J and clone size reflect that table, while D and trimming were determined from the DNA. In all, the sample holds around 140,000 clones, and about four fifths of those were seen once. The ten top clones hold approximately 3% of the sample.

This clone was observed a single time. Which antigen it targets is not known. No per-base quality is available; no much larger clone lies one base away. Enrolling through a virtual design, the prospective study's participants ranged in age from about 18 to 100 years and lived across 24 United States geographic areas. To assign participants to cohorts, the prospective study relied on clinical history that participants themselves reported in a screening survey and a study questionnaire. In the prospective study, mobile phlebotomists collected whole blood, serum and a nasopharyngeal or oropharyngeal swab from each participant. Prospective study participants could optionally give additional blood draws and questionnaires over an approximately 2-month period. Before DNA extraction, blood samples from the prospective study were shipped at room temperature or frozen. CDR1 and CDR2 are drawn from the germline V gene: SGHAT, FQNNGV. The CDR3 holds 16 amino acids from the cysteine to the phenylalanine. Of the read, only the CDR3 DNA is kept; its 48 bases are in frame from base 1. V is reduced by 4 bases and J by 6 bases, leaving a spacing of 19 bases between them.

What the work shows at the level of the full study, not this receptor alone: The quantity of clinical and demographic metadata differed by source and by participant and was supplied without curation.

This clonotype was obtained from a woman between 45 and 60 years old with acute COVID-19. The chain employs TRBV11-2 and TRBJ2-1; the D gene is perhaps TRBD2, from 6 matching bases. Sequences were obtained from PBMCs or T cells enriched from blood (not recorded which). The sequenced DNA: TGTGCCAGCAGCTCCCGGCTGGTAGCAGCGGGCAATGAGCAGTTCTTC. It encodes CASSSRLVAAGNEQFF.